This TCR beta chain was captured by sequencing in a study of cytomegalovirus exposure and HLA in healthy donors. Study observations and caveats: The dataset shows that most TCR sequences were rare, while some public TCRs occurred in many donors. Accounts indicate the classifier identified cytomegalovirus status with strong specificity and sensitivity. Later, an analysis found that TCR clusters from the first cohort tended to co-occur in the 90 to 150 validation repertoires.

V was pared by 7 bases and J by 1 base, with 16 bases of the junction left unmatched. This CDR3 spans 17 amino acids. Per the germline V gene, CDR1 is MDHEN and CDR2 is SYDVKM. Remarks on this clone: Antigen specificity is unknown.

Clones were read by immunoSEQ multiplex PCR, and TCRdb kept only the in-frame ones, dropping some. The sample yields over 85,000 clones, around 89% seen once. The clonotype was recovered from a woman aged 25-40 years in good health and CMV-seropositive. This sequence joins TRBV28 and TRBJ2-7; 7 positions match TRBD2. The sample was PBMCs. This chain's CDR3 is CASNRFAGWGGSYEQYF. DNA of the CDR3: TGTGCCAGCAATCGGTTCGCGGGATGGGGAGGGTCCTACGAGCAGTACTTC.